The 5 T cell receptor beta chains reported below all come from one sample, sequenced in a study of lymphopenia after photon versus proton radiotherapy. TCRdb's copy holds only in-frame clones and misses some; the assay was immunoSEQ multiplex PCR. Of more than 25,000 clones detected, about nine tenths appear once; the ten largest clones hold 45% to 50%. This material consisted of peripheral blood, taken from a patient treated with proton-based radiotherapy. These receptor sequences come from a woman in her sixties with cholangiocarcinoma. Some clones in this sample may be carry-over from other donors' samples.

The genes are TRBV14 and TRBJ2-7; D possibly matches TRBD1 or TRBD2 (5 bases each). The CDR3 has 15 amino acids. The V end lost 8 bases, the J end lost 6 bases, and 23 bases lay between the germline ends. In germline, CDR1 is SGHDN, CDR2 FVKESK. The CDR3 DNA reads TGTGCCAGCTCCGGGTCGGGGCTCCTGGGGTCCGAGCAGTACTTC. This codes for CASSGSGLLGSEQYF. The whole variable domain, remainder taken from reference TRBV14 and TRBJ2-7, is EAGVTQFPSHSVIEKGQTVTLRCDPISGHDNLYWYRRVMGKEIKFLLHFVKESKQDESGMPNNRFLAERTGGTYSTLKVQPAELEDSGVYFCASSGSGLLGSEQYFGPGTRLTVT.

This clone was seen only once. The chain links TRBV29-1 to TRBJ2-2, with a tentative D call TRBD2 (7 bases). This CDR3 region has 15 residues. CDR1 SQVTM and CDR2 ANQGSEA come from the germline V gene. The V gene lost 7 bases and the J gene lost 4 bases, with 19 bases spanning the gap. The CDR3 bases are TGCAGCGGGGGGGAGGGGGGGGGCCGCACCGGGGAGCTGTTTTTT. As protein: CSGGEGGGRTGELFF.

V and J are TRBV10-3 and TRBJ1-2; D might be TRBD1 (5 bases). This CDR3 region has 15 residues. Deletions cut 3 bases from V and 7 bases from J, with 18 bases between. Looked up from germline, CDR1 is ENHRY and CDR2 is SYGVKD. The CDR3 DNA follows: TGTGCCATCAGTGACCAACTGTCAGGGTTAAGTGGCTACACCTTC. As protein: CAISDQLSGLSGYTF.

This chain joins TRBV15 and TRBJ1-2; TRBD1 aligns across 7 bases. CDR3 length equals 15 residues. Germline CDR1 reads LNHNV; CDR2 reads YYDKDF (reference sequence). V lost 0 bases, J lost 5 bases, and 6 bases stayed unmatched. CDR3 in amino acids: CATSRDLTGKYGYTF. DNA of the CDR3: TGTGCCACCAGCAGAGATTTGACAGGGAAGTATGGCTACACCTTC.

This sequence joins TRBV25-1 and TRBJ2-7; no clear D gene. There are 12 residues in the CDR3. V dropped 1 base and J dropped 4 bases, with 5 bases sitting between them. CDR1 is MGHDK, CDR2 SYGVNS, per germline. CDR3: CASSESVYEQYF. The CDR3 DNA follows: TGTGCCAGCAGTGAATCGGTGTACGAGCAGTACTTC.